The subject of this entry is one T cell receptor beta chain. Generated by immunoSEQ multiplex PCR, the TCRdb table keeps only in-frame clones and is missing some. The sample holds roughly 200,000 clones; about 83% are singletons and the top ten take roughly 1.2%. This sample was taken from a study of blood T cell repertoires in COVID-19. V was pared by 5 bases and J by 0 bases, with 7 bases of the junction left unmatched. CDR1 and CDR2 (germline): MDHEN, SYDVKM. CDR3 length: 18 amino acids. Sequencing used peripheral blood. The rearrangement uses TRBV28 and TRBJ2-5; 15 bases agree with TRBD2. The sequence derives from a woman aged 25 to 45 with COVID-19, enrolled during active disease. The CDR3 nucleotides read TGTGCCAGCAGTCCTGGGACTAGCGGGGGGCTGTACCAAGAGACCCAGTACTTC. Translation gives CASSPGTSGGLYQETQYF.